A single sample is the source of the 17 T cell receptor beta chains below, sequenced in a study of blood T cell repertoires in COVID-19. Using immunoSEQ multiplex PCR, the repertoire was profiled, and TCRdb retains in-frame clones only, with some absent. Of some 210,000 clones listed, 84% are singletons. Material for sequencing was peripheral blood. The receptors come from a woman aged 45-60 years with active or convalescent COVID-19.

V is TRBV5-1 and J is TRBJ2-2; 9 nucleotides match TRBD1. Unmatched junction bases numbered 4, after V lost 0 bases and J lost 4 bases. This CDR3 has 16 residues. CDR1 SGHRS and CDR2 YFSETQ come from the germline V gene. The CDR3 loop reads CASSLDGTGSTGELFF. The CDR3 DNA follows: TGCGCCAGCAGCTTGGATGGGACAGGGTCCACCGGGGAGCTGTTTTTT.

J is TRBJ2-2 and V is TRBV5-1, with D unclear. Germline assignment: CDR1 SGHRS and CDR2 YFSETQ. V shed 2 bases and J shed 1 base, with 6 bases lying between them. The CDR3 sequence is 14 residues long. The CDR3 region has the DNA TGCGCCAGCAGCTTCTCACAGAACACCGGGGAGCTGTTTTTT. Encoded protein: CASSFSQNTGELFF.

The rearrangement joins TRBV30 to TRBJ2-1; D might be TRBD2 (6 bases). Germline CDR1 reads GTSNPN; CDR2 reads SVGIG (reference sequence). The CDR3 sequence is 15 residues long. V lost 0 bases, J lost 10 bases, and 19 bases lay in between. The CDR3 loop reads CAWSVPGPSAGEQFF. CDR3 sequence (DNA): TGTGCCTGGAGTGTCCCGGGACCCAGCGCGGGGGAGCAGTTCTTC.

The chain carries TRBV25-1 and TRBJ2-1; 15 bases line up with TRBD2. The V and J ends lost 4 bases and 0 bases, in that order; junction bases with no gene match: 4. The germline V gene encodes CDR1 MGHDK and CDR2 SYGVNS. The CDR3 contains 18 residues. For the CDR3, the DNA is TGTGCCAGCAGTGCCTGGACTAGCGGGAGGGACTCCTACAATGAGCAGTTCTTC. Translating it yields CASSAWTSGRDSYNEQFF.

This clone was seen a handful of times. The chain has TRBV9 and TRBJ1-1, with 8 bases matching TRBD1. Germline-derived CDR1 and CDR2 are SGDLS and YYNGEE. V was clipped by 0 bases and J by 8 bases; unmatched bases: 6. The CDR3 is 14 amino acids. DNA for the CDR3: TGTGCCAGCAGCGTAGTTGCAGGGACAGGAGAAGCTTTCTTT. Protein sequence: CASSVVAGTGEAFF.

The chain carries TRBV30 and TRBJ2-2, with TRBD2 as a possible D gene (6 bases). Germline V gene data show CDR1 as GTSNPN and CDR2 as SVGIG (reference sequence). The CDR3 is 13 residues long. The V gene lost 5 bases and the J gene lost 3 bases, with 10 bases spanning the gap. CDR3 region: CAWSDYDTGELFF. CDR3 bases: TGTGCCTGGTCGGACTACGACACCGGGGAGCTGTTTTTT.

The chain combines TRBV5-6 with TRBJ2-1; D gene ambiguous. The CDR3 runs 15 residues. Germline CDR1 SGHDT, CDR2 YYEEEE. Deletions cut 0 bases from V and 7 bases from J, with 14 bases between. CDR3 protein: CASSLVSTPRNEQFF. The DNA of the CDR3 is TGTGCCAGCAGCTTGGTATCGACGCCGAGGAATGAGCAGTTCTTC.

The J gene is TRBJ1-5, the V gene TRBV19, with a possible D match to TRBD1 (6 bases). Germline V gene sequence: CDR1 LNHDA, CDR2 SQIVND (reference sequence). Between the trimmed V and J ends, which lost 5 bases and 5 bases, there was a span of 10 bases. The CDR3 is 13 residues long. For the CDR3, the DNA is TGTGCCAGTAGTGCGAACAGGGATCAGCCCCAGCATTTT. As protein: CASSANRDQPQHF.

V and J are TRBV4-2 and TRBJ2-5; TRBD1 aligns across 8 bases. The CDR3 consists of 13 residues. With V trimmed by 4 bases and J by 2 bases, 0 bases remained unmatched. Per germline, CDR1 LGHNA and CDR2 YNFKEQ. The DNA of the CDR3 is TGTGCCAGCAGCCGGACAGGGCAAGAGACCCAGTACTTC. Amino acid sequence: CASSRTGQETQYF.

This clone was picked up a small number of times. This chain joins TRBV7-9 and TRBJ1-1; no definite D call. V lost 5 bases to trimming and J lost 0 bases, with 16 bases between them. Per germline, CDR1 SEHNR and CDR2 FQNEAQ (reference sequence). This CDR3 is built from 16 residues. CDR3 in DNA: TGTGCCAGCAGCGCCGGACTTATGGCGATGAACACTGAAGCTTTCTTT. This translates into CASSAGLMAMNTEAFF.

This clone was recorded only once. The V call is TRBV5-4, the J call TRBJ2-1; perhaps TRBD2 as D (5 bases). Germline V CDR1 and CDR2: SGHNT, YYREEE (reference sequence). The V gene lost 0 bases and the J gene lost 15 bases, with 13 bases spanning the gap. This CDR3 has 12 amino acids. Here the CDR3 reads CASSLESRVRFF. The CDR3 DNA sequence: TGTGCCAGCAGCTTGGAGTCGAGGGTTCGGTTCTTC.

This clone came up a few times. The CDR3 DNA follows: TGTGCCAGCTCACCCCAGGGGAATTGGATCGGGGAGCTGTTTTTT. Translation gives CASSPQGNWIGELFF. The V call is TRBV18, the J call TRBJ2-2; a possible D gene is TRBD1 (6 bases). The CDR3 is 15 residues long. From germline, CDR1 is KGHSH and CDR2 LQKENI. The V end was cut by 3 bases, the J end by 7 bases, with 15 bases between.

This clone was seen a few times. V usage is TRBV5-1 and J usage is TRBJ1-1, with D uncertain. CDR3 size: 16 residues. Trimming stripped 0 bases from V and 1 base from J, with 13 bases between. CDR1 is SGHRS and CDR2 is YFSETQ in the germline V gene. The chain's CDR3 is CASSLENVRQNTEAFF. As DNA, the CDR3 is TGCGCCAGCAGCTTGGAAAATGTGCGGCAGAACACTGAAGCTTTCTTT.

This sequence joins TRBV28 and TRBJ1-2; no clear D gene. Germline CDR1 reads MDHEN; CDR2 reads SYDVKM. CDR3 length: 13 amino acids. V was cut by 5 bases and J by 2 bases, with 9 bases left in between. The DNA of the CDR3 is TGTGCCAGCAGTACTACTGAGAACTATGGCTACACCTTC. Encoded protein: CASSTTENYGYTF.

The CDR3 region has the DNA TGTGCCACCGGGAGTTCTGAAGCTTTCTTT. Its translation: CATGSSEAFF. The V and J genes are TRBV6-6 and TRBJ1-1; D uncertain. The CDR3 is made up of 10 amino acids. Trimming stripped 10 bases from V and 6 bases from J, with 9 bases between. CDR1 MNHNY and CDR2 SVGAGI come from the germline V gene (reference sequence).

To note about this clone: A junction end diverges from the germline sequence, so it may reflect a read error. This chain connects TRBV5-1 to TRBJ1-3; weak D call: TRBD1 (6 bases). This CDR3 region has 14 residues. CDR1 is SGHRS, CDR2 YFSETQ, per germline. CDR3 protein: CASSPGTRPGEYDF. Here the CDR3 DNA reads TGCGCCAGCAGCCCCGGGACAAGGCCAGGAGAGTACGATTTT. The full variable domain, in which reference TRBV5-1 and TRBJ1-3 provide the parts outside the CDR3, is KAGVTQTPRYLIKTRGQQVTLSCSPISGHRSVSWYQQTPGQGLQFLFEYFSETQRNKGNFPGRFSGRQFSNSRSEMNVSTLELGDSALYLCASSPGTRPGEYDFGEGSWLTVV.

The chain is built from TRBV14 and TRBJ1-2; the match to TRBD1 covers 7 bases. This CDR3 has 16 amino acids. Germline V gene lookup returns CDR1 SGHDN and CDR2 FVKESK. The ends lost 4 bases at V and 4 bases at J; junction bases unmatched: 12. CDR3 bases: TGTGCCAGCAGCCGCACCGGGGACAGTCAGCCCTATGGCTACACCTTC. As protein: CASSRTGDSQPYGYTF.